The text below deals with one TCR beta chain. Its target antigen remains unknown. No much larger clone exists at a distance of one base, and base qualities are not known. The germline ends are 9 bases apart after V is trimmed by 1 base and J by 0 bases. From its cysteine to its phenylalanine, the CDR3 spans 15 amino acids. Solely the CDR3 DNA is kept, with 45 bases framed from the first base. According to the germline V gene, CDR1 reads SGHTA and CDR2 reads FQGNSA. The data are from a study of T cells after yellow fever vaccination (dated 2019 in TCRdb). With respect to the entire study: Libraries from fractions with low cell numbers were prepared with the SMART-Seq v4 Ultra Low Input RNA kit. To follow T-cell clones before and after both primary and booster YFV17D yellow fever vaccination, bulk TCR alpha and beta repertoires underwent longitudinal sequencing. The cohort comprised two healthy male donors, one aged 18 to 30 and one aged 30 to 39 years. Bulk PBMC replicates and cell subsets were isolated from blood drawn at multiple timepoints before and after both primary and secondary immunization.

General study outcomes and caveats: Most clones expanded after primary vaccination (around 96% of CD4 and about 85% of CD8) were re-detected after the booster, suggesting that broad memory maintenance occurred. The secondary T-cell response was found to be weaker but faster than the primary response, with a peak reached on day 5 rather than on day 15. A small fraction of clonotypes appeared in both the CD4 and CD8 compartments, likely as a result of convergent recombination. Because the study included only a couple of donors, the extent to which the findings can be generalized is limited. FACS-sorted repertoires could contain abundant contaminating clonotypes from the bulk population, so computational filtering was required.

This specimen's treatment or condition label, per the study, means: live attenuated yellow fever vaccine strain. Two biological replicates of bulk PBMCs were collected at each blood-draw timepoint. A standard Ficoll-Paque protocol was used to isolate PBMCs from peripheral blood. RNA was extracted with TriZol from bulk PBMCs, CD4 and CD8 fractions, and dextramer-positive and dextramer-negative fractions. Synthesis of TCR cDNA relied on 5'RACE template switching, a step that introduced a universal primer site along with unique molecular identifiers. Priming for cDNA synthesis came from both the TCR alpha and TCR beta constant segments. Library amplification used two PCR steps, and the second PCR step added sample barcodes and sequencing adapters. Sequencing of libraries was performed on Illumina HiSeq 2500 (2x100 bp) or NovaSeq (2x150 bp). On the authors' methods: Demultiplexing of reads and collapsing into UMI consensus sequences were performed with MIGEC, and V(D)J alignment was carried out with MiXCR. Vaccine-responding clonotypes were defined with edgeR using replicate PBMC samples, requiring FDR below 0.01 and a log2 fold change above 5 up to day 15. Each bulk clonotype was labeled CD4 or CD8 based on which sequenced repertoire, CD4 or CD8, contained the clonotype at higher abundance. In-frame beta chains were kept once TCRdb had trimmed the public reads at Q25 with fastp and called clones with MiXCR. Every entry covers one CDR3 protein and lists the most common genes and DNA from its rows. The V and J calls and clone size come from TCRdb's table, not from the authors' own analysis. Across this sample there are a few hundred thousand distinct CDR3 sequences, with roughly 8.6% seen only once. The top ten clones comprise approximately 15% of the sample.

The rearranged chain carries TRBV7-2 and TRBJ1-1, with the D gene not confidently named. This sequence originates from a man younger than 35 who received the YFV17D yellow fever vaccine. The source material was PBMCs, sampled roughly 46 days after the first yellow fever vaccination. The CDR3 has the sequence CASSLGLTLNTEAFF. The DNA sequence is TGTGCCAGCAGCTTAGGCCTAACCTTGAACACTGAAGCTTTCTTT.